One and the same sample provided the 7 T cell receptor beta chains below, sequenced in a study of blood T cells in healthy people across ages. Using a J-beta primer mix together with a sample-barcoded 5' primer, a second PCR was run for about 7 to 12 cycles. TCRdb called the 5' RACE reads again in MiXCR, with one record for every CDR3 protein. The sample lists 800,000 or so distinct CDR3 sequences, 46% occurring once. The source material was blood. These receptor sequences come from a man older than 75 in good health.

J is TRBJ2-7 and V is TRBV7-2; TRBD2 agrees at 8 bases. In germline, CDR1 is SGHTA, CDR2 FQGNSA. The V and J ends lost 3 bases and 7 bases, in that order; junction bases with no gene match: 14. The CDR3 runs 16 residues. The CDR3 nucleotides read TGTGCCAGCAGCTTTGGGGGAGGCAGGACTAGCCATGAGCAGTACTTC. Its protein product is CASSFGGGRTSHEQYF.

CDR3 protein: CASSLGPGQGTGANVLTF. The CDR3 bases are TGTGCCAGCAGCTTGGGTCCGGGACAGGGGACTGGGGCCAACGTCCTGACTTTC. The J gene is TRBJ2-6, the V gene TRBV5-5; TRBD1 matches 10 bases. Losses at the gene ends were 0 bases for V and 2 bases for J; bases not matched to a gene: 5. The germline V gene encodes CDR1 SGHKS and CDR2 YYEKEE (reference sequence). This CDR3 is built from 18 residues.

The rearrangement links TRBV2 to TRBJ2-5; 7 bases line up with TRBD1. The CDR3 spans 15 residues. Germline CDR1 SNHLY, CDR2 FYNNEI. The J segment lost 3 bases and the V segment lost 4 bases, leaving 8 bases of the junction unmatched. Here the CDR3 reads CASSVPGQLKETQYF. The CDR3 DNA reads as TGTGCCAGCAGTGTCCCGGGACAGTTGAAAGAGACCCAGTACTTC.

The gene calls are TRBV20-1 and TRBJ2-4; 10 bases fit TRBD2. The end of the DNA fits TRBJ2-7 better, so the J call may be wrong. CDR1 is DFQATT and CDR2 is SNEGSKA in the germline V gene (reference sequence). The length of the CDR3 is 12 residues. The chain's CDR3 is CSAQREGYEQYF. As DNA, the CDR3 is TGCAGTGCCCAGCGGGAGGGCTACGAGCAGTACTTC.

The gene calls are TRBV7-8 and TRBJ2-2, with 7 bases identical to TRBD1. The V and J ends lost 2 bases and 3 bases, in that order; junction bases with no gene match: 9. The CDR3 runs 17 residues. CDR1 is SGHVS and CDR2 is FQNEAQ in the germline V gene. CDR3 in DNA: TGTGCCAGCAGCTTAACTACCGGGGACAGTTACACCGGGGAGCTGTTTTTT. Protein sequence: CASSLTTGDSYTGELFF.

CDR3 nucleotide sequence: TGTGCCAGCAGGGACAAGAACTATGGCTACACCTTC. Translating it yields CASRDKNYGYTF. This chain connects TRBV12-3 or TRBV12-4 to TRBJ1-2; D perhaps matches TRBD1 (5 bases). V was cut by 6 bases and J by 2 bases, with 7 bases left in between. This CDR3 comprises 12 residues.

There are a few counts of this clonotype. V gene TRBV28 combines with J gene TRBJ2-7, with D perhaps matching TRBD2 (6 bases). This CDR3 is built from 14 residues. Trimming stripped 1 base from V and 2 bases from J, with 9 bases between. Germline-derived CDR1 and CDR2 are MDHEN and SYDVKM. The DNA for the CDR3 is TGTGCCAGCAGTTTATTCGGGAGTACCTACGAGCAGTACTTC. This translates into CASSLFGSTYEQYF.